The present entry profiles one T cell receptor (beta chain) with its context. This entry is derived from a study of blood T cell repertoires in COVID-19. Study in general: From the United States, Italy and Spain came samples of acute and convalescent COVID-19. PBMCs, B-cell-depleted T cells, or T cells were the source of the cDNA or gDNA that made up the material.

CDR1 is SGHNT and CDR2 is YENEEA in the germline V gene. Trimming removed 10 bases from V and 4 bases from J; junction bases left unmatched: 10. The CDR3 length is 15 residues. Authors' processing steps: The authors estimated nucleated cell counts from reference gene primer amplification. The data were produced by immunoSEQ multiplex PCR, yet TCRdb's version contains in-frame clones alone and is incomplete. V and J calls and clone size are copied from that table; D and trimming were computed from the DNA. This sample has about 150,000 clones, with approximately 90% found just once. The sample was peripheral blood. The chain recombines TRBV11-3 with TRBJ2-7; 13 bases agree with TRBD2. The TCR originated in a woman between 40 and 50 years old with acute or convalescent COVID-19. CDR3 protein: CAIQRGLAGAYEQYF. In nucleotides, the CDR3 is TGTGCCATTCAGAGAGGACTAGCGGGAGCTTACGAGCAGTACTTC.